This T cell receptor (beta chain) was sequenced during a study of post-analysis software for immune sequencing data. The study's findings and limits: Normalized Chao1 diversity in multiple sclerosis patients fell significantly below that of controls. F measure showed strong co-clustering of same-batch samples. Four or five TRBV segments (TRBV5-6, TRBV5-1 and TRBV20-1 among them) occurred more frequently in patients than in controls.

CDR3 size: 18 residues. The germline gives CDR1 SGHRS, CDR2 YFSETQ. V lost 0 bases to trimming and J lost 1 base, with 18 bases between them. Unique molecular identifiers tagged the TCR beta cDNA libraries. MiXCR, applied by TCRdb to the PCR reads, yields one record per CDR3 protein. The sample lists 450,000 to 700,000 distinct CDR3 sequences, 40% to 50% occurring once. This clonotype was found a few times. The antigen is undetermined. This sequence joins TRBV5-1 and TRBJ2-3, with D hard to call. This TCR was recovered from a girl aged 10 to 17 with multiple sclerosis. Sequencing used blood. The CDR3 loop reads CASSLGLRSGDRTDTQYF. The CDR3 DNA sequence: TGCGCCAGCAGCTTGGGTTTGCGGTCCGGAGACCGCACAGATACGCAGTATTTT. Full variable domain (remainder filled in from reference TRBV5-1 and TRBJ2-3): KAGVTQTPRYLIKTRGQQVTLSCSPISGHRSVSWYQQTPGQGLQFLFEYFSETQRNKGNFPGRFSGRQFSNSRSEMNVSTLELGDSALYLCASSLGLRSGDRTDTQYFGPGTRLTVL.